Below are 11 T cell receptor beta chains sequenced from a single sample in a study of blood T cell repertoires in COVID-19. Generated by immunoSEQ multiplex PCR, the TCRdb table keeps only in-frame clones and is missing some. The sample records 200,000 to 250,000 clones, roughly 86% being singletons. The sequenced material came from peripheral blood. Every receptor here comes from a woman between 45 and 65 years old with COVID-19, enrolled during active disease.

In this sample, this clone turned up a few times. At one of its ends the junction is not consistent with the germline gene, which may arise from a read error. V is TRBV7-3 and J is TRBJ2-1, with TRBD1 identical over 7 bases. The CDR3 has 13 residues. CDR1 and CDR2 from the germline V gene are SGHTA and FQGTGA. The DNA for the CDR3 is TGTGCCAGCAGCCTAACGACAGGGACGAAAGCGTTCTTC. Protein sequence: CASSLTTGTKAFF.

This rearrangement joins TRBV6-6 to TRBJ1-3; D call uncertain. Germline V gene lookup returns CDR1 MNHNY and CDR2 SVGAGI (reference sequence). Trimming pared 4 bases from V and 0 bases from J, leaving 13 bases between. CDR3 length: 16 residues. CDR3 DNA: TGTGCCAGCAGTTCACTCTTAGCCTTCTCTGGAAACACCATATATTTT. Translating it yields CASSSLLAFSGNTIYF.

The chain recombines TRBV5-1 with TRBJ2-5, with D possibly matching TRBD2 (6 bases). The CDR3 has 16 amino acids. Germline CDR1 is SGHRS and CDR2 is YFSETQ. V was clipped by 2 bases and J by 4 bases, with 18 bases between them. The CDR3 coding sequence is TGCGCCAGCAGCTTACGGGGCGTAATGGGGGGAGAGACCCAGTACTTC. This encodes CASSLRGVMGGETQYF.

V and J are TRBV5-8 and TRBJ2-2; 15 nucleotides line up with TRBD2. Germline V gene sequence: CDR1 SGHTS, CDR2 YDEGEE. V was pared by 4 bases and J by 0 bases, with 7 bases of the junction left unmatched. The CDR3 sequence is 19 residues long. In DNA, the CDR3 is TGTGCCAGCAGCACCTGGGGACTAGCGGGGGGACCGAACACCGGGGAGCTGTTTTTT. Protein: CASSTWGLAGGPNTGELFF. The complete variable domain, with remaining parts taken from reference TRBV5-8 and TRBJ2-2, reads EAGVTQSPTHLIKTRGQQATLRCSPISGHTSVYWYQQALGLGLQFLLWYDEGEERNRGNFPPRFSGRQFPNYSSELNVNALELEDSALYLCASSTWGLAGGPNTGELFFGEGSRLTVL.

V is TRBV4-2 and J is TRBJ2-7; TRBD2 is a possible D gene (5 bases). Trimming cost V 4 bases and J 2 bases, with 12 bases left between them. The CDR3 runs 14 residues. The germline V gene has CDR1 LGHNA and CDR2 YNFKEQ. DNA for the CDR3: TGTGCCAGCAGCCTTGAGGGTGGGCCCTACGAGCAGTACTTC. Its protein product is CASSLEGGPYEQYF.

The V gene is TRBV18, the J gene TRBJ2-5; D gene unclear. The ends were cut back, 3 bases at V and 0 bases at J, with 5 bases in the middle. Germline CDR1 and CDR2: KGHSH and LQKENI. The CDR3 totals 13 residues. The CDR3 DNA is TGTGCCAGCTCACCCCTGTACCAAGAGACCCAGTACTTC. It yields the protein CASSPLYQETQYF. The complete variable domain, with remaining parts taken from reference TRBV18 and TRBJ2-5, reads NAGVMQNPRHLVRRRGQEARLRCSPMKGHSHVYWYRQLPEEGLKFMVYLQKENIIDESGMPKERFSAEFPKEGPSILRIQQVVRGDSAAYFCASSPLYQETQYFGPGTRLLVL.

CDR3 region: CATSEMPSGEQFF. Written as DNA, the CDR3 is TGTGCCACCAGTGAGATGCCTAGCGGGGAGCAGTTCTTC. V and J are TRBV24-1 and TRBJ2-1; 8 positions agree with TRBD2. Germline V gene data show CDR1 as KGHDR and CDR2 as SFDVKD. J lost 10 bases, V lost 4 bases, and 5 bases had no gene match. This CDR3 is built from 13 residues.

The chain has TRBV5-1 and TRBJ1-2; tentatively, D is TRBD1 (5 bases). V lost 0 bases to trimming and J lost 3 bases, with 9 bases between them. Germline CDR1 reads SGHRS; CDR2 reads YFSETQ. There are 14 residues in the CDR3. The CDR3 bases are TGCGCCAGCAGCTTGGAAGGGGTTGACTATGGCTACACCTTC. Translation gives CASSLEGVDYGYTF.

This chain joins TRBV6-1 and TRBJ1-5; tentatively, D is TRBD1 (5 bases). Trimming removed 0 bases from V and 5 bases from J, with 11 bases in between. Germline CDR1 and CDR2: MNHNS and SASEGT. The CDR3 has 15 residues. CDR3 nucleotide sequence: TGTGCCAGCAGTGAAGCCGGGGGGAGGGATCAGCCCCAGCATTTT. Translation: CASSEAGGRDQPQHF.

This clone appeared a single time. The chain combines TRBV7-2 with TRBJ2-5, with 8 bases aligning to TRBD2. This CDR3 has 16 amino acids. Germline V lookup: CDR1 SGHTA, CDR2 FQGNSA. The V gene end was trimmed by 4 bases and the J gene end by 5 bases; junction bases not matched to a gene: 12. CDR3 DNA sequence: TGTGCCAGCAGCTCCCAGGGACGGGGGGGCGGCGAGACCCAGTACTTC. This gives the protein CASSSQGRGGGETQYF. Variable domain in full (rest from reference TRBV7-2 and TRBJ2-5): GAGVSQSPSNKVTEKGKDVELRCDPISGHTALYWYRQSLGQGLEFLIYFQGNSAPDKSGLPSDRFSAERTGGSVSTLTIQRTQQEDSAVYLCASSSQGRGGGETQYFGPGTRLLVL.

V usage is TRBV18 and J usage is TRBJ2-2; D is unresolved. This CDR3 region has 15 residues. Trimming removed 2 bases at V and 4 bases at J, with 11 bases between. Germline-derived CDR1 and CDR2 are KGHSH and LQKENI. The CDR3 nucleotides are TGTGCCAGCTCACCAGGTGGCGGATTCACCGGGGAGCTGTTTTTT. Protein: CASSPGGGFTGELFF.